These T cell receptor beta chains were read from a single sample in a study of blood T cell repertoires in COVID-19. Measured with immunoSEQ multiplex PCR; TCRdb has only the in-frame clones, and not every one. The sample lists 98,000 or so clones; about 79% were seen once. The specimen sequenced was peripheral blood. Receptors originate from an elderly woman with active or convalescent COVID-19. Each CDR3 is given with its conserved first and last residue. A D gene is named only where the DNA matches it firmly. Size tells how often a clone was seen (once, few, many) or the class of an expanded clone, and some rows leave it out.

TRBJ2-7,.,TRBV7-2,.,14,CASSGATGSYEQYF,TGTGCCAGCAGCGGGGCGACAGGATCCTACGAGCAGTACTTC
TRBJ2-2,.,TRBV6-5,few,14,CASSYRGRTGELFF,TGTGCCAGCAGTTACCGGGGGAGGACCGGGGAGCTGTTTTTT
TRBJ1-6,TRBD1,TRBV6-6,.,14,CASSTGTGRSPLHF,TGTGCCAGCAGTACCGGGACAGGGAGGTCACCCCTCCACTTT
TRBJ1-2,.,TRBV28,.,14,CASLRDTGGLGYTF,TGTGCCAGCCTCCGGGACACGGGGGGGTTGGGCTACACCTTC
TRBJ2-3,.,TRBV5-1,.,14,CASSPTRPTDTQYF,TGCGCCAGCAGCCCTACTCGCCCCACAGATACGCAGTATTTT
TRBJ1-3,.,TRBV6-5,.,14,CASSTPGIGNTIYF,TGTGCCAGCAGTACCCCAGGAATTGGAAACACCATATATTTT
TRBJ2-3,TRBD2,TRBV5-1,.,17,CASSLAAGGRGTDTQYF,TGCGCCAGCAGCTTGGCAGCGGGGGGGCGGGGCACAGATACGCAGTATTTT
TRBJ2-7,TRBD1,TRBV29-1,.,13,CSAWTGDDYEQYF,TGCAGCGCATGGACAGGGGACGACTACGAGCAGTACTTC
TRBJ2-7,TRBD1,TRBV11-2,.,14,CASSLDPGTAEQYF,TGTGCCAGCAGCTTAGACCCTGGGACAGCTGAGCAGTACTTC
TRBJ2-3,TRBD1,TRBV7-3,.,15,CASSRGQGFGDTQYF,TGTGCCAGCAGCCGGGGACAGGGATTTGGAGATACGCAGTATTTT
TRBJ2-7,TRBD1,TRBV18,.,16,CASSRPGQGVSYEQYF,TGTGCCAGCTCACGGCCGGGACAGGGGGTGTCCTACGAGCAGTACTTC
TRBJ1-4,.,TRBV7-9,.,16,CASSLRTPKTNEKLFF,TGTGCCAGCAGCTTAAGGACACCAAAAACTAATGAAAAACTGTTTTTT
TRBJ2-7,.,TRBV15,.,15,CATSRGIGKSYEQYF,TGTGCCACCAGCAGAGGGATCGGGAAGTCCTACGAGCAGTACTTC
TRBJ1-1,TRBD1,TRBV29-1,.,15,CSVRRTGGGGTEAFF,TGCAGCGTTAGACGGACAGGGGGCGGCGGCACTGAAGCTTTCTTT
TRBJ2-7,TRBD1,TRBV7-8,.,15,CASSFAGTGGYEQYF,TGTGCCAGCAGCTTCGCCGGGACAGGGGGCTACGAGCAGTACTTC
TRBJ1-1,.,TRBV29-1,.,13,CSVVLSGGTEAFF,TGCAGCGTTGTCCTATCCGGGGGCACTGAAGCTTTCTTT
TRBJ1-6,.,TRBV9,.,15,CASSVEGQGGSPLHF,TGTGCCAGCAGCGTAGAAGGCCAGGGAGGATCACCCCTCCACTTT
TRBJ1-4,TRBD1,TRBV9,.,16,CASSVAGQGINEKLFF,TGTGCCAGCAGCGTAGCCGGACAGGGGATTAATGAAAAACTGTTTTTT
TRBJ2-3,TRBD2,TRBV5-1,.,17,CASSLWTSAISTDTQYF,TGCGCCAGCAGCTTATGGACTAGCGCCATCTCCACAGATACGCAGTATTTT
TRBJ1-2,.,TRBV18,.,14,CASSPLSQNYGYTF,TGTGCCAGCTCACCACTCTCGCAGAACTATGGCTACACCTTC
TRBJ2-7,.,TRBV15,.,15,CATSRATAGSYEQYF,TGTGCCACCAGCAGAGCAACCGCGGGGTCCTACGAGCAGTACTTC
TRBJ2-3,TRBD1,TRBV29-1,.,15,CSVRTGPSSTDTQYF,TGCAGCGTCCGGACAGGGCCTTCTAGCACAGATACGCAGTATTTT
TRBJ2-1,TRBD2,TRBV4-2,.,18,CASSQTLGGVAGDNEQFF,TGTGCCAGCAGCCAAACACTCGGTGGGGTAGCGGGGGACAATGAGCAGTTCTTC
TRBJ2-7,TRBD2,TRBV6-2/TRBV6-3,.,19,CASSYPTGTGGRTLYEQYF,TGTGCCAGCAGTTACCCGACAGGAACCGGCGGGAGGACTTTATACGAGCAGTACTTC
TRBJ2-2,TRBD2,TRBV19,once,15,CASSPSAGAAGELFF,TGTGCCAGTAGTCCCTCAGCGGGGGCGGCCGGGGAGCTGTTTTTT
TRBJ2-1,.,TRBV3-1/TRBV3-2,.,15,CASSPRDKPANEQFF,TGTGCCAGCAGCCCCCGGGACAAACCCGCCAATGAGCAGTTCTTC
TRBJ2-3,.,TRBV6-5,.,12,CASSSSTDTQYF,TGTGCCAGCAGCTCTAGCACAGATACGCAGTATTTT
TRBJ1-4,.,TRBV21-1,.,17,CASSKVGERTTNEKLFF,TGTGCCAGCAGCAAAGTCGGGGAGCGAACAACTAATGAAAAACTGTTTTTT
TRBJ1-4,.,TRBV11-2,.,15,CASSLEGAWDEKLFF,TGTGCCAGCAGCTTAGAGGGGGCGTGGGATGAAAAACTGTTTTTT
TRBJ2-2,.,TRBV18,few,13,CASSPTGSGELFF,TGTGCCAGCTCACCTACAGGGTCCGGGGAGCTGTTTTTT
TRBJ2-3,.,TRBV24-1,.,13,CATSDRSTDTQYF,TGTGCCACCAGCGACAGGAGCACAGATACGCAGTATTTT
TRBJ2-7,.,TRBV10-3,.,15,CAISESGRSGGEQYF,TGTGCCATCAGTGAGTCGGGGCGGTCCGGGGGAGAGCAGTACTTC
TRBJ1-2,.,TRBV4-1,.,14,CASSQEQVDYGYTF,TGCGCCAGCAGCCAAGAACAGGTAGACTATGGCTACACCTTC
TRBJ2-7,TRBD2,TRBV9,.,14,CASSGTSVNNEQYF,TGTGCCAGCTCGGGGACTAGTGTTAACAACGAGCAGTACTTC
TRBJ1-2,TRBD1,TRBV5-1,.,16,CASSLGGTGDLYGYTF,TGCGCCAGCAGCTTGGGGGGGACAGGGGACCTCTATGGCTACACCTTC
TRBJ2-4,TRBD1,TRBV5-1,few,15,CASSDSGQGTGIQYF,TGCGCCAGCAGTGACTCGGGACAGGGGACCGGCATTCAGTACTTC
TRBJ2-2,.,TRBV19,.,15,CASTRQGQGGGELFF,TGTGCCAGTACCAGGCAGGGGCAAGGGGGCGGGGAGCTGTTTTTT
TRBJ2-3,TRBD1,TRBV28,.,14,CASSPGQGRDTQYF,TGTGCCAGCAGTCCAGGACAGGGAAGAGATACGCAGTATTTT
TRBJ2-2,.,TRBV6-5,few,16,CASSSQLASAAGELFF,TGTGCCAGCAGTTCCCAACTAGCCTCTGCCGCCGGGGAGCTGTTTTTT
TRBJ1-1,TRBD1,TRBV2,few,15,CAVRQGAGMNTEAFF,TGTGCCGTACGTCAGGGGGCCGGGATGAACACTGAAGCTTTCTTT
TRBJ1-5,TRBD1,TRBV28,.,16,CASEDRGKRGNQPQHF,TGTGCCAGCGAGGACAGGGGAAAGAGGGGCAATCAGCCCCAGCATTTT
TRBJ1-6,TRBD1,TRBV27,.,15,CASSSTGTGNSPLHF,TGTGCCAGCAGTTCAACCGGGACAGGGAATTCACCCCTCCACTTT
TRBJ2-3,.,TRBV6-2/TRBV6-3,.,15,CASSPVGGATDTQYF,TGTGCCAGCAGTCCCGTAGGCGGAGCCACAGATACGCAGTATTTT
TRBJ2-2,.,TRBV12-3/TRBV12-4,.,13,CASSSVSTGELFF,TGTGCCAGCAGTTCCGTCTCCACCGGGGAGCTGTTTTTT
TRBJ2-3,TRBD2,TRBV6-2/TRBV6-3,.,16,CASSYSVSGGANTQYF,TGTGCCAGCAGTTACTCAGTTAGCGGGGGGGCAAATACGCAGTATTTT
TRBJ2-3,.,TRBV6-4,.,16,CASFIYGRGVADTQYF,TGTGCCAGTTTCATCTACGGCAGGGGGGTCGCAGATACGCAGTATTTT
TRBJ2-7,.,TRBV2,.,11,CASTISYEQYF,TGTGCCAGCACGATTAGTTACGAGCAGTACTTC
TRBJ1-6,TRBD1,TRBV7-9,.,14,CASSPDRGNSPLHF,TGTGCCAGCAGCCCAGACAGGGGGAATTCACCCCTCCACTTT
TRBJ1-1,TRBD1,TRBV19,.,14,CASSPGDREVKAFF,TGTGCCAGTAGTCCCGGGGACAGAGAGGTAAAGGCTTTCTTT
TRBJ1-3,TRBD1,TRBV20-1,.,14,CSASRGLTGNTIYF,TGCAGTGCTAGTAGGGGGCTGACTGGAAACACCATATATTTT
TRBJ2-7,.,TRBV7-2,.,14,CASKPGAVNYEQYF,TGTGCCAGCAAACCCGGCGCGGTCAACTACGAGCAGTACTTC
TRBJ2-3,TRBD2,TRBV25-1,.,16,CASSDPRGGGTDTQYF,TGTGCCAGCAGTGACCCACGGGGGGGTGGCACAGATACGCAGTATTTT
TRBJ2-3,.,TRBV7-2,once,15,CASSLGRDRSDTQYF,TGTGCCAGCAGCTTGGGGCGGGATCGGTCAGATACGCAGTATTTT
TRBJ1-4,.,TRBV27,.,16,CASSYLPFRRDEKLFF,TGTGCCAGCAGTTACCTACCTTTTAGGAGGGACGAAAAACTGTTTTTT